This entry is about one T cell receptor (beta chain). The antigen is not known. The data are from a study of OX40 agonist ivuxolimab in advanced cancers. At the level of the study: Enrolled patients in dose escalation had cancers that were hepatocellular carcinoma, melanoma, renal cell or head and neck cancer.

Looked up from germline, CDR1 is SNHLY and CDR2 is FYNNEI. The CDR3 sequence is 14 residues long. V was clipped by 4 bases and J by 2 bases; unmatched bases: 5. Libraries were prepared by immunoSEQ multiplex PCR; TCRdb keeps only in-frame clonotypes and omits some of them. The sample includes 80,000 or so clones, around 93% seen only once; the top ten take 0.32%. Study findings and constraints: Both blood CD4+ and CD8+ T cells showed clonal growth by week 6 at 0.1 to 3.0 mg/kg.

The V and J genes are TRBV2 and TRBJ2-7, with 7 nucleotides matching TRBD1. The sample here was CD4+ or CD8+ T cells sorted from blood, taken in a trial of the OX40 agonist ivuxolimab. This receptor was obtained from an adult with an advanced solid tumor such as melanoma, head and neck, liver or kidney cancer. CDR3 nucleotides: TGTGCCAGCAGTGTCGACAGGGCAACCTACGAGCAGTACTTC. It is translated as CASSVDRATYEQYF. Full variable domain (rest looked up from reference TRBV2 and TRBJ2-7): EPEVTQTPSHQVTQMGQEVILRCVPISNHLYFYWYRQILGQKVEFLVSFYNNEISEKSEIFDDQFSVERPDGSNFTLKIRSTKLEDSAMYFCASSVDRATYEQYFGPGTRLTVT.